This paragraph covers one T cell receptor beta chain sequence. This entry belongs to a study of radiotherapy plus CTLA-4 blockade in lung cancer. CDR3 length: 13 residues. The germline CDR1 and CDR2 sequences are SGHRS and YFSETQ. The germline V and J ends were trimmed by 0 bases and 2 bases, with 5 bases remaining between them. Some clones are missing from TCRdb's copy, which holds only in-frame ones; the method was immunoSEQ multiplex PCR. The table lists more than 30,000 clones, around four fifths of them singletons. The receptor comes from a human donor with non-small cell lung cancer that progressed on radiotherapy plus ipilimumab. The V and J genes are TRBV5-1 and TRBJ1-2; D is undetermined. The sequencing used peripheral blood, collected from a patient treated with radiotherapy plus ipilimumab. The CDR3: CASSLGQNYGYTF. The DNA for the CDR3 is TGCGCCAGCAGCTTGGGGCAGAACTATGGCTACACCTTC.